This T cell receptor (beta chain) was identified during a study of OX40 agonist ivuxolimab in advanced cancers. For the study at large: In this trial design, patients received ivuxolimab intravenously at 0.01 to 10 mg/kg every 2 weeks. Subjects had a mean age of about 60 years, with a range of about 23 to 79; about 83% were male. Study-wide results and limits: Compared with others, partial responders at 0.1-3.0 mg/kg displayed clonal expansion among the lowest.

This CDR3 spans 15 amino acids. V dropped 0 bases and J dropped 1 base, with 7 bases sitting between them. Germline loops: CDR1 SGHRS, CDR2 YFSETQ. Using immunoSEQ multiplex PCR, the repertoire was profiled, and TCRdb retains in-frame clones only, with some absent. The sample carries fewer than 65,000 clones, roughly 92% recorded once. Blood sampling was done at baseline, cycle 4 day 1, and cycle 7 day 1. Concerning this clone itself: Antigen specificity is unknown.

V usage is TRBV5-1 and J usage is TRBJ2-2; a possible D gene is TRBD1 (6 bases). Material: CD4+ or CD8+ T cells sorted from blood, obtained in a trial of the OX40 agonist ivuxolimab. The TCR comes from an adult with an advanced solid tumor such as melanoma, head and neck, liver or kidney cancer. CDR3 bases: TGCGCCAGCAGCTTGGAGACAGGGAACACCGGGGAGCTGTTTTTT. It yields the protein CASSLETGNTGELFF.